Listed below are T cell receptor beta chains from one sample, sequenced in a study of cytomegalovirus exposure and HLA in healthy donors. Repertoires were generated with immunoSEQ multiplex PCR, while TCRdb's copy carries only in-frame clones and drops some. The sample records 100,000 to 150,000 clones, more than 65% being singletons. Sequenced material: PBMCs. The receptors shown here come from a man between 18 and 29 years old in good health and CMV-seropositive. Both conserved end residues are trimmed from each CDR3.

cdr3_aa: ASRTGTNTEAF; j_call: TRBJ1-1; v_call: TRBV11-2
cdr3_aa: ASSLASGSYEQY; j_call: TRBJ2-7; v_call: TRBV7-2
cdr3_aa: ASSQLPPGPGDGYT; j_call: TRBJ1-2; v_call: TRBV14
cdr3_aa: ASSRPPITSSGEQF; j_call: TRBJ2-1; v_call: TRBV18
cdr3_aa: ASSGTGTDEQY; j_call: NA; v_call: TRBV6-6
cdr3_aa: ASSETGELF; j_call: TRBJ2-2; v_call: TRBV6-5
cdr3_aa: ASSPEVVNTEAF; j_call: TRBJ1-1; v_call: TRBV18
cdr3_aa: ASSFRGPSYTEAF; j_call: TRBJ1-1; v_call: TRBV5-6
cdr3_aa: ASRRTGDSGNTIY; j_call: TRBJ1-3; v_call: TRBV27
cdr3_aa: ASSDNRGRGNTEAF; j_call: TRBJ1-1; v_call: TRBV6-1
cdr3_aa: ASSPIGGQYNEQF; j_call: TRBJ2-1; v_call: TRBV18
cdr3_aa: ASIGLAGDHEQF; j_call: TRBJ2-1; v_call: TRBV27
cdr3_aa: ASSLSPAGVRTGELF; j_call: TRBJ2-2; v_call: TRBV7-2
cdr3_aa: ASSQDPGSSGNTIY; j_call: TRBJ1-3; v_call: TRBV19
cdr3_aa: ASSLGQKAF; j_call: TRBJ1-1; v_call: TRBV7-2
cdr3_aa: ASSQQQGGVPDTQY; j_call: TRBJ2-3; v_call: TRBV7-8
cdr3_aa: ASSLTASYEQY; j_call: TRBJ2-7; v_call: TRBV7-6
cdr3_aa: AWSVVSGEQY; j_call: TRBJ2-7; v_call: TRBV30
cdr3_aa: ASSVEGLLGTEAF; j_call: TRBJ1-1; v_call: TRBV9
cdr3_aa: ASSPTGQVYEQY; j_call: TRBJ2-7; v_call: TRBV7-9
cdr3_aa: ASSSDWQAQETQY; j_call: TRBJ2-5; v_call: TRBV5-4
cdr3_aa: ASSQDWQGTGRTGELF; j_call: TRBJ2-2; v_call: TRBV4-3
cdr3_aa: ASSGGLAETYEQY; j_call: TRBJ2-7; v_call: TRBV6-6
cdr3_aa: ASTVEGSDEQY; j_call: TRBJ2-7; v_call: TRBV2
cdr3_aa: ASSLYGRGGGNTIY; j_call: TRBJ1-3; v_call: TRBV7-6
cdr3_aa: ASSFTTDSSYGYT; j_call: TRBJ1-2; v_call: TRBV5-1
cdr3_aa: ASSPDREATEAF; j_call: TRBJ1-1; v_call: TRBV6-6
cdr3_aa: AWNRGMDEKLF; j_call: TRBJ1-4; v_call: TRBV30
cdr3_aa: ASNIRGRTGELF; j_call: TRBJ2-2; v_call: TRBV6-6
cdr3_aa: ASSSNQGGYNEQF; j_call: TRBJ2-1; v_call: TRBV7-8
cdr3_aa: SSSIAGGLFYEQY; j_call: TRBJ2-7; v_call: TRBV7-9
cdr3_aa: ASEREISGEQY; j_call: TRBJ2-7; v_call: TRBV6-1
cdr3_aa: ASRGGDTQY; j_call: TRBJ2-3; v_call: TRBV19
cdr3_aa: ASRSTPLAGGYEQY; j_call: TRBJ2-7; v_call: TRBV12-2
cdr3_aa: ASGPPNEQF; j_call: TRBJ2-1; v_call: TRBV5-4
cdr3_aa: ASSFAEGRDYGEQF; j_call: TRBJ2-1; v_call: TRBV12-1
cdr3_aa: ASSLAASGNEQF; j_call: TRBJ2-1; v_call: TRBV27
cdr3_aa: ASNRGGSETGEQY; j_call: TRBJ2-7; v_call: TRBV5-1
cdr3_aa: AWTRDRGGETQY; j_call: TRBJ2-5; v_call: TRBV30
cdr3_aa: ASSQAGGVAF; j_call: TRBJ1-1; v_call: TRBV14
cdr3_aa: ASSEFLPGGTSTDTQY; j_call: TRBJ2-3; v_call: TRBV6-1
cdr3_aa: ASGRTVGNTEAF; j_call: TRBJ1-1; v_call: TRBV10-2
cdr3_aa: ASSFSGAGQYEQY; j_call: TRBJ2-7; v_call: TRBV7-2
cdr3_aa: ASSQTVSNQPQH; j_call: TRBJ1-5; v_call: TRBV28
cdr3_aa: ASWGWGDFHNEQF; j_call: TRBJ2-1; v_call: TRBV2
cdr3_aa: ASSLQGGESETQY; j_call: TRBJ2-5; v_call: TRBV18
cdr3_aa: ASSVDTAYNEQF; j_call: TRBJ2-1; v_call: TRBV9
cdr3_aa: ASSLGTGGTDTQY; j_call: TRBJ2-3; v_call: TRBV28
cdr3_aa: ASSLTVLGTGELF; j_call: TRBJ2-2; v_call: TRBV5-1
cdr3_aa: ASSHRGQNTEAF; j_call: TRBJ1-1; v_call: TRBV14
cdr3_aa: ASSPVTGQYGYT; j_call: TRBJ1-2; v_call: TRBV4-1
cdr3_aa: ASGSSPGGRHNEQF; j_call: TRBJ2-1; v_call: TRBV27
cdr3_aa: ASSSPYGGYT; j_call: TRBJ1-2; v_call: TRBV6-1
cdr3_aa: ASSSLPSGAYNEQF; j_call: TRBJ2-1; v_call: TRBV5-1
cdr3_aa: ASSPSALYGYT; j_call: TRBJ1-2; v_call: TRBV18
cdr3_aa: ASSLLGDRTGEKLF; j_call: TRBJ1-4; v_call: TRBV4-3
cdr3_aa: ASSLALAGYNEQF; j_call: TRBJ2-1; v_call: TRBV7-8
cdr3_aa: ASSLDRESEPQH; j_call: TRBJ1-5; v_call: TRBV7-8
cdr3_aa: ASSLGTSGPYEQY; j_call: TRBJ2-7; v_call: TRBV5-1
cdr3_aa: ASSPSGGHTGELF; j_call: TRBJ2-2; v_call: TRBV5-8